This TCR beta chain originates from a study of shared T cell receptors in the human thymus. This clone has just one count. Here immunoSEQ multiplex PCR was the method, and the copy in TCRdb shows in-frame clones only, minus some. The sample holds over 450,000 clones, 70% to 80% seen once. Germline V gene lookup returns CDR1 SEHNR and CDR2 FQNEAQ (reference sequence). V was clipped by 5 bases and J by 8 bases, with 9 bases between them. The CDR3 loop spans 11 amino acids. The same specimen was also included in a second study, on human thymus T cells. That source adds: Thymic material originated from resections removed in the course of corrective heart surgery. Gene usage for V and J segments appeared biased in thymic and blood repertoires.

The sample was thymocytes. The chain recombines TRBV7-9 with TRBJ1-1; D unclear. This clonotype was obtained from a boy younger than two with a congenital heart defect. The CDR3 loop reads CASSPGQEAFF. The DNA of the CDR3 is TGTGCCAGCAGCCCTGGGCAGGAAGCTTTCTTT.